The present T cell receptor beta chain was sequenced within a study of breast tumors, draining lymph nodes, adjacent tissues. Breast cancer patients provided tissue from their axillary draining lymph nodes. This clonotype has only a few counts. Its specificity is not known. A single record per CDR3 protein comes from TCRdb applying MiXCR to the multiplex PCR reads. Of approximately 100,000 distinct CDR3 sequences listed, about 20% are singletons. CDR3 length: 13 amino acids. Germline CDR1 and CDR2: LGHDT and YNNKEL (reference sequence). Trimming left V 1 base short and J 4 bases short, with 2 bases between. Study-wide results and limits: Tumor and nontumor repertoires were significantly more similar in luminal-like than in basal-like breast cancer. Tumors had less TCR diversity than lymph nodes, more than nontumor tissue. Data fit most tumor T cells coming from lymph node, expanding in tumor.

The specimen was axillary lymph node tissue. The chain carries TRBV3-1 and TRBJ2-6, with no clear D. The sequence came from a female donor with breast cancer. Some clones in this sample may be carry-over from other donors' samples. The CDR3 DNA follows: TGTGCCAGCAGCCAAGGGGGGGCCAACGTCCTGACTTTC. It encodes CASSQGGANVLTF.